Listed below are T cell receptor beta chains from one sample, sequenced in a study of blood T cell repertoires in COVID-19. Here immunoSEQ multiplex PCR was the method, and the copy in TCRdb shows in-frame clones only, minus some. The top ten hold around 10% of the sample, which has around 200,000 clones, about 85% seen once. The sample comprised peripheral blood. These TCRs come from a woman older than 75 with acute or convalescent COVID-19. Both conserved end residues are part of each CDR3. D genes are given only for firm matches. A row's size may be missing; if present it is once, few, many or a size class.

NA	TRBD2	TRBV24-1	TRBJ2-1	TGTGCCACCAGTGACAGTAGCGGGAGGGCCTCGCGGAATGAGCAGTTCTTC	CATSDSSGRASRNEQFF
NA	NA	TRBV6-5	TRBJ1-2	TGTGCCAGCAGGCCGACACCGGGACTCAGCTATGGCTACACCTTC	CASRPTPGLSYGYTF
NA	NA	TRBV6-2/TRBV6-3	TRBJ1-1	TGTGCCAGCAGTTACTACAGGTCGAACACTGAAGCTTTCTTT	CASSYYRSNTEAFF
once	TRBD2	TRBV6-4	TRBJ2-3	TGTGCCAGCAGCCGGGGGGGACCCCGAGGGACGCAGTATTTT	CASSRGGPRGTQYF
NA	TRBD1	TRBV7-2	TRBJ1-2	TGTGCCAGCAGCCCGGAGGGACAGAACTATGGCTACACCTTC	CASSPEGQNYGYTF
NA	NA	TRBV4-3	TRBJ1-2	TGCGCCAGCAGCCAAGATACGCGGAGCGGCTACACCTTC	CASSQDTRSGYTF
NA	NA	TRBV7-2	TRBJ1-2	TGTGCCAGCAGCTCCGGATCCGCCCTTGGGGCTTATGGCTACACCTTC	CASSSGSALGAYGYTF
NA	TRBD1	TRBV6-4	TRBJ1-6	TGTGCCAGCAGCATATCCGGGACAGGGGATTCACCCCTCCACTTT	CASSISGTGDSPLHF
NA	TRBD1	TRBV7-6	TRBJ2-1	TGTGCCAGCAGCGCCATGGCGGGACAGGGTGGGAATGAGCAGTTCTTC	CASSAMAGQGGNEQFF
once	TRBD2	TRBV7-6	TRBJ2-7	TGTGCCAGCAGCTTAGGGGTAGCGGGGGCCTACGAGCAGTACTTC	CASSLGVAGAYEQYF
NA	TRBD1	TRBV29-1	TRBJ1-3	TGCAGCGTTGATCCGACAGGGGGCACTGGAAACACCATATATTTT	CSVDPTGGTGNTIYF
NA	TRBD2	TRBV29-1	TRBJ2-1	TGCAGCCATAGTCTCCTAGCGGGCCCCCATGAGCAGTTCTTC	CSHSLLAGPHEQFF
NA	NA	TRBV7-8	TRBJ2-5	TGTGCCAGCAGCTTATGGGGAGGCCGCCAAGAGACCCAGTACTTC	CASSLWGGRQETQYF
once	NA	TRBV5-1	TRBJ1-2	TGCGCCAGCAGCTTCGGACACGAGAGTATTAATTATGGCTACACCTTC	CASSFGHESINYGYTF